Listed here are 19 T cell receptor beta chains from one sample, sequenced in a study of PD-1 blockade in classical Hodgkin lymphoma. Time point denoted: cycle 4 day 1 (C4D1), after less than 7 weeks of nivolumab. Autologous stem cell transplantation was followed by relapse in every patient, and brentuximab vedotin exposure varied. Method: immunoSEQ multiplex PCR; TCRdb's copy keeps in-frame clones and lacks some. The table records about 27,000 clones, over 60% of them present only once. The starting material was peripheral blood mononuclear cells (PBMCs), obtained before the fourth cycle of nivolumab. The receptors were gathered from a human donor with classical Hodgkin lymphoma.

This clone occurred once. This chain links TRBV14 with TRBJ1-2; D remains unclear. V was cut by 2 bases and J by 0 bases, with 4 bases left in between. This CDR3 has 13 residues. Germline CDR1 and CDR2: SGHDN and FVKESK. The CDR3 coding sequence is TGTGCCAGCAGCCAACAGACTAACTATGGCTACACCTTC. It specifies CASSQQTNYGYTF.

The rearrangement joins TRBV27 to TRBJ1-6; maybe TRBD1 (5 bases). This CDR3 comprises 16 residues. In germline, CDR1 is MNHEY, CDR2 SMNVEV (reference sequence). V was cut by 7 bases and J by 0 bases, with 13 bases left in between. In DNA, the CDR3 is TGTGCCAGCACCCCGGACGGGACCTCCTATAATTCACCCCTCCACTTT. Translation: CASTPDGTSYNSPLHF.

The rearrangement links TRBV11-2 to TRBJ1-5; TRBD1 aligns across 7 bases. V trimming: 8 bases; J trimming: 0 bases; junction bases outside the gene matches: 16. CDR1 and CDR2 (germline): SGHAT, FQNNGV. The CDR3 spans 18 residues. The CDR3 spells CASLSHRDRVPSNQPQHF. CDR3 DNA sequence: TGTGCCAGCCTGAGTCATAGGGACAGAGTGCCTAGCAATCAGCCCCAGCATTTT.

This clone was observed a few times. The DNA for the CDR3 is TGTGCCAGCAGCTCCGGACTAGCGGGAGTTGAGCAGTTCTTC. As protein: CASSSGLAGVEQFF. The gene calls are TRBV6-5 and TRBJ2-1; 13 bases fit TRBD2. Germline V gives CDR1 MNHEY, CDR2 SVGAGI. This CDR3 has 14 residues. V lost 6 bases to trimming and J lost 9 bases; unmatched junction nucleotides: 5.

The chain recombines TRBV19 with TRBJ1-1; TRBD1 is a possible D gene (6 bases). Trimming removed 0 bases at V and 9 bases at J, with 32 bases between. The CDR3 has 20 residues. Germline V lookup: CDR1 LNHDA, CDR2 SQIVND (reference sequence). CDR3 in amino acids: CASSIDPFSSGAGIPPKAFF. CDR3 DNA: TGTGCCAGTAGTATAGATCCGTTTTCCTCGGGGGCTGGTATACCACCGAAAGCTTTCTTT.

J is TRBJ2-7 and V is TRBV19, with 9 bases aligning to TRBD1. This CDR3 has 14 amino acids. V lost 4 bases, J lost 6 bases, and 7 bases stayed unmatched. Looked up from germline, CDR1 is LNHDA and CDR2 is SQIVND (reference sequence). CDR3 protein: CASSNLGQGSEQYF. As DNA, the CDR3 is TGTGCCAGTAGTAACCTGGGACAGGGTTCCGAGCAGTACTTC.

The chain is built from TRBV9 and TRBJ2-1; 13 bases are a match to TRBD2. This CDR3 region has 16 residues. The V gene's germline CDR1 is SGDLS and CDR2 YYNGEE. The V and J ends lost 4 bases and 9 bases, in that order; junction bases with no gene match: 10. The CDR3 region is CASSKERTSGSSEQFF. The CDR3 nucleotides are TGTGCCAGCAGCAAAGAGAGGACTAGCGGGAGTAGTGAGCAGTTCTTC. Complete variable domain (other parts from reference TRBV9 and TRBJ2-1): DSGVTQTPKHLITATGQRVTLRCSPRSGDLSVYWYQQSLDQGLQFLIQYYNGEERAKGNILERFSAQQFPDLHSELNLSSLELGDSALYFCASSKERTSGSSEQFFGPGTRLTVL.

The chain recombines TRBV27 with TRBJ2-7, with D perhaps matching TRBD1 (5 bases). This CDR3 is 13 amino acids long. V lost 2 bases, J lost 3 bases, and 8 bases lay in between. The germline V gene has CDR1 MNHEY and CDR2 SMNVEV (reference sequence). The CDR3 coding sequence is TGTGCCAGCAGTTTAGCGACAGACTACGAGCAGTACTTC. Amino acids: CASSLATDYEQYF.

This chain links TRBV29-1 with TRBJ2-7; 9 bases align to TRBD2. Per the germline V gene, CDR1 is SQVTM and CDR2 is ANQGSEA. CDR3 length: 17 amino acids. The V gene end was trimmed by 0 bases and the J gene end by 0 bases; junction bases not matched to a gene: 9. CDR3 sequence reads: CSVEDRASGISSYEQYF. The CDR3 bases are TGCAGCGTTGAAGATCGGGCTAGCGGGATCAGCTCCTACGAGCAGTACTTC.

The rearrangement joins TRBV7-2 to TRBJ2-2; D gene ambiguous. Germline CDR1 SGHTA, CDR2 FQGNSA. The V end lost 5 bases, the J end lost 6 bases, and 10 bases lay between the germline ends. There are 13 residues in the CDR3. The DNA for the CDR3 is TGTGCCAGCAGCCCTCAGCAACCCGGGGAGCTGTTTTTT. Protein sequence: CASSPQQPGELFF.

This clone has just one count. The rearrangement uses TRBV18 and TRBJ2-5; D is unresolved. The ends were cut back, 4 bases at V and 0 bases at J, with 6 bases in the middle. The CDR3 spans 13 residues. Germline assignment: CDR1 KGHSH and CDR2 LQKENI. The CDR3 loop reads CASSLRDQETQYF. The CDR3 DNA reads TGTGCCAGCTCACTCCGGGACCAAGAGACCCAGTACTTC. The whole variable domain, remainder taken from reference TRBV18 and TRBJ2-5, is NAGVMQNPRHLVRRRGQEARLRCSPMKGHSHVYWYRQLPEEGLKFMVYLQKENIIDESGMPKERFSAEFPKEGPSILRIQQVVRGDSAAYFCASSLRDQETQYFGPGTRLLVL.

This clone is judged medium-sized. The chain is built from TRBV10-2 and TRBJ1-5; no firm D call. V was cut by 5 bases and J by 10 bases, with 21 bases left in between. Germline V gene data show CDR1 as WSHSY and CDR2 as SAAADI. The CDR3 spans 15 residues. CDR3 DNA sequence: TGCGCCAGCAGTTGGGGAAGGAGCAGTGAGGATCCCCAGCATTTT. It yields the protein CASSWGRSSEDPQHF.

This sequence joins TRBV30 and TRBJ1-3; D ambiguous. Per the germline V gene, CDR1 is GTSNPN and CDR2 is SVGIG (reference sequence). This CDR3 is 15 amino acids long. Trimming removed 4 bases from V and 0 bases from J, with 13 bases in between. CDR3 residues: CAWTDGIVSGNTIYF. Written as DNA, the CDR3 is TGTGCCTGGACGGACGGCATAGTCTCTGGAAACACCATATATTTT.

This chain joins TRBV28 and TRBJ2-7, with 7 bases fitting TRBD1. The J segment lost 6 bases and the V segment lost 7 bases, leaving 9 bases of the junction unmatched. The CDR3 consists of 13 residues. The germline V gene encodes CDR1 MDHEN and CDR2 SYDVKM. CDR3 residues: CASIQGLPGEQYF. In DNA, the CDR3 is TGTGCCAGCATACAGGGGCTTCCGGGCGAGCAGTACTTC.

CDR3: CASNRDSLAYGYTF. CDR3 sequence (DNA): TGTGCCAGCAACCGGGACAGTCTAGCCTATGGCTACACCTTC. This chain joins TRBV2 and TRBJ1-2, with 7 bases that match TRBD1. The CDR3 contains 14 residues. The germline CDR1 and CDR2 sequences are SNHLY and FYNNEI. Trimming at V came to 7 bases and at J to 4 bases, leaving 9 bases not matched to a gene.

The V gene is TRBV28, the J gene TRBJ1-2, with a weak D call TRBD1 (5 bases). This CDR3 is 10 amino acids long. The V and J ends lost 8 bases and 5 bases respectively, with 6 bases between them. The germline CDR1 and CDR2 sequences are MDHEN and SYDVKM. DNA of the CDR3: TGTGCCAGCGGGGGATATGGCTACACCTTC. It encodes CASGGYGYTF.

This clone was detected a few times. V and J are TRBV2 and TRBJ2-2, with a possible D match to TRBD2 (6 bases). V was clipped by 5 bases and J by 0 bases, with 7 bases between them. The CDR3 contains 14 residues. Per the germline V gene, CDR1 is SNHLY and CDR2 is FYNNEI. The CDR3 is CASSSGSNTGELFF. CDR3 nucleotide sequence: TGTGCCAGCAGTAGCGGGTCGAACACCGGGGAGCTGTTTTTT.

The chain carries TRBV5-1 and TRBJ2-1; possible D gene TRBD2, 6 bases. Germline V gene lookup returns CDR1 SGHRS and CDR2 YFSETQ. V dropped 4 bases and J dropped 0 bases, with 14 bases sitting between them. The CDR3 consists of 16 residues. This CDR3 is CASSPGDSFSYNEQFF. CDR3 bases: TGCGCCAGCAGCCCGGGGGACTCCTTCTCCTACAATGAGCAGTTCTTC.

J is TRBJ2-4 and V is TRBV19, with D maybe TRBD2 (6 bases). The CDR3 extends over 15 amino acids. Germline V CDR1 and CDR2: LNHDA, SQIVND (reference sequence). V shed 5 bases and J shed 7 bases, with 18 bases lying between them. The CDR3 DNA follows: TGTGCCAGTAGTCCCCAGTGGGGGGTGAGGAACATTCAGTACTTC. Its protein is CASSPQWGVRNIQYF.